A single sample is the source of the 5 T cell receptor beta chains below, sequenced in a study of blood T cells in healthy people across ages. For the second PCR, which ran for about 6 to 11 cycles, a sample-barcoded 5' primer and a J-beta primer mix were used. TCRdb fed the 5' RACE reads into MiXCR, producing one record per CDR3 protein. This sample has approximately 1,700,000 distinct CDR3 sequences; about 39% occur once, and the top ten carry about 21%. Sequenced sample: blood. Receptors were obtained from a human donor in good health.

This clonotype was seen once. The chain carries TRBV28 and TRBJ2-3; the match to TRBD1 covers 8 bases. Germline V lookup: CDR1 MDHEN, CDR2 SYDVKM. The CDR3 extends over 15 amino acids. V lost 3 bases to trimming and J lost 4 bases; unmatched junction nucleotides: 6. In nucleotides, the CDR3 is TGTGCCAGCAGTTTTGGCAGGGGGCTCTCAGATACGCAGTATTTT. Protein product: CASSFGRGLSDTQYF. Complete variable domain (other parts from reference TRBV28 and TRBJ2-3): DVKVTQSSRYLVKRTGEKVFLECVQDMDHENMFWYRQDPGLGLRLIYFSYDVKMKEKGDIPEGYSVSREKKERFSLILESASTNQTSMYLCASSFGRGLSDTQYFGPGTRLTVL.

The rearrangement joins TRBV30 to TRBJ2-1; TRBD1 matches at 10 bases. The CDR3 sequence is 16 residues long. After removal of 2 bases from V and 8 bases from J, the junction contained 12 bases not matched to a gene. Germline-derived CDR1 and CDR2 are GTSNPN and SVGIG (reference sequence). The CDR3 DNA follows: TGTGCCTGGAGTTTGCGGACAGGGGGGATAAAACATGAGCAGTTCTTC. Its protein product is CAWSLRTGGIKHEQFF.

V usage is TRBV6-6 and J usage is TRBJ1-5, with TRBD1 matching over 10 bases. V dropped 4 bases and J dropped 7; count of bases not matched to a gene: 4. This CDR3 comprises 14 residues. Per the germline V gene, CDR1 is MNHNY and CDR2 is SVGAGI (reference sequence). CDR3 sequence: CASSLTGGAQPQHF. CDR3 nucleotide sequence: TGTGCCAGCAGTTTGACAGGGGGCGCGCAGCCCCAGCATTTT.

Notes on this clonotype: A read error may explain this, as a much larger clone is one base away. The V and J genes are TRBV6-6 and TRBJ2-5, with D unclear. The germline gives CDR1 MNHNY, CDR2 SVGAGI (reference sequence). This CDR3 region has 15 residues. V lost 2 bases, J lost 11 bases, and 21 bases lay in between. CDR3 sequence: CASSYRSTENNEQYF. CDR3 bases: TGTGCCAGCAGTTACAGGTCAACAGAGAACAATGAGCAGTACTTC.

The DNA for the CDR3 is TGCAGCGTTGACGGCGACGGGGGTGGCGAGCAGTTCTTC. Its protein is CSVDGDGGGEQFF. The chain is built from TRBV29-1 and TRBJ2-1; perhaps TRBD2 as D (6 bases). Germline V gene lookup returns CDR1 SQVTM and CDR2 ANQGSEA. Trimming shortened V by 3 bases and J by 10 bases, and 16 bases separated the two germline ends. The CDR3 covers 13 residues.